This T cell receptor (beta chain) was recorded in a study of shared clonotypes between healthy human individuals. Measured with immunoSEQ multiplex PCR; TCRdb has only the in-frame clones, and not every one. The profile covers over a million clones, with approximately 76% appearing a single time and 1.4% to 1.5% taken by the ten largest. This clone was counted once. The clonotype was recovered from a man aged 18 to 29 in good health. Sequencing was done on a sample of memory CD4+ T cells sorted from blood. Subset specified: CD45RA-negative fraction.

CDR3 nucleotide sequence: TGTGCCAGTGGTGTGAAGGGGTTATATCAGCCCCAGCATTTT. This encodes CASGVKGLYQPQHF. The chain uses TRBV19 and TRBJ1-5; a possible D gene is TRBD1 (5 bases). Deletions cut 8 bases from V and 5 bases from J, with 16 bases between. This CDR3 contains 14 residues. Germline V lookup: CDR1 LNHDA, CDR2 SQIVND (reference sequence).